This entry lists 8 T cell receptor beta chains sequenced from one sample in a study of blood T cell repertoires in COVID-19. Sequenced by immunoSEQ multiplex PCR; TCRdb stores in-frame clones only, minus some. This table has about 72,000 clones, around four fifths appearing once. The sample consisted of peripheral blood. The source of these receptors is a woman older than 75 with acute or convalescent COVID-19.

The chain uses TRBV5-1 and TRBJ1-2; 9 bases agree with TRBD1. The CDR3 has 13 amino acids. Germline CDR1 is SGHRS and CDR2 is YFSETQ. Trimming at V came to 4 bases and at J to 6 bases, leaving 4 bases not matched to a gene. The CDR3 region has the DNA TGCGCCAGCAGCCCGGACAGGGGCGATGGCTACACCTTC. Translated: CASSPDRGDGYTF.

Details on this clone: An end of the junction does not agree with germline; a read error may underlie this. Different DNA sequences within this sample yield the same CDR3. The J gene is TRBJ2-2, the V gene TRBV9; 7 bases are a match to TRBD1. The length of the CDR3 is 14 residues. In germline, CDR1 is SGDLS, CDR2 YYNGEE. CDR3: CASSVDRGTGELFF. The CDR3 DNA is TGTGCCAGCAGCGTAGACAGGGGCACCGGAGAGCTGTTTTTT.

This clone was detected only a few times. The rearrangement links TRBV19 to TRBJ1-1, with unresolved D. CDR1 is LNHDA and CDR2 is SQIVND in the germline V gene (reference sequence). Trimming left V 3 bases short and J 5 bases short, with 22 bases between. This CDR3 spans 17 amino acids. The CDR3: CASSIIMAGAGSTEAFF. DNA for the CDR3: TGTGCCAGTAGTATTATTATGGCGGGTGCCGGGAGTACTGAAGCTTTCTTT.

The chain joins TRBV5-8 to TRBJ2-3, with 9 bases that match TRBD1. Germline assignment: CDR1 SGHTS and CDR2 YDEGEE. This CDR3 spans 15 amino acids. Trimming removed 3 bases from V and 4 bases from J; junction bases left unmatched: 6. As DNA, the CDR3 is TGTGCCAGCAGCTCAGGACAGGGGACGGCAGATACGCAGTATTTT. This codes for CASSSGQGTADTQYF. Full variable domain (remainder filled in from reference TRBV5-8 and TRBJ2-3): EAGVTQSPTHLIKTRGQQATLRCSPISGHTSVYWYQQALGLGLQFLLWYDEGEERNRGNFPPRFSGRQFPNYSSELNVNALELEDSALYLCASSSGQGTADTQYFGPGTRLTVL.

The chain carries TRBV21-1 and TRBJ2-1; TRBD1 is the table's D call, not checked against the DNA. TRBV21-1 is a documented pseudogene. CDR3 length equals 12 residues. The CDR3 sequence: CASAPFRHFGFF. The DNA of the CDR3 is TGTGCCAGCGCACCCTTTCGACATTTTGGGTTCTTC.

The chain carries TRBV27 and TRBJ2-7, with 13 positions matching TRBD2. V shed 5 bases and J 8 bases; nucleotides not matched to a gene: 3. The CDR3 covers 13 residues. Germline V CDR1 and CDR2: MNHEY, SMNVEV (reference sequence). The CDR3 loop reads CASSVGTSGKQYF. In DNA, the CDR3 is TGTGCCAGCAGTGTAGGGACTAGCGGGAAGCAGTACTTC.

The chain recombines TRBV4-2 with TRBJ2-7; TRBD2 is a possible D gene (6 bases). Germline CDR1 is LGHNA and CDR2 is YNFKEQ. Trimming shortened V by 4 bases and J by 2 bases, and 21 bases separated the two germline ends. CDR3 size: 17 residues. Here the CDR3 DNA reads TGTGCCAGCAGCCCGCCCGAATCCGGGACTCTAACCTACGAGCAGTACTTC. Its translation is CASSPPESGTLTYEQYF.

This chain uses TRBV19 with TRBJ1-1; 9 nucleotides match TRBD1. With 9 bases clipped from V and 0 bases from J, the junction kept 2 bases outside the gene matches. The CDR3 consists of 13 residues. Germline V lookup: CDR1 LNHDA, CDR2 SQIVND (reference sequence). The CDR3 DNA is TGTGCCAGCGGGACAGGGATGAACACTGAAGCTTTCTTT. Translation: CASGTGMNTEAFF.